The 27 T cell receptor beta chains in this list originate from one sample, sequenced in a study of T cells in Graves' hyperthyroidism and ophthalmopathy. Authors of the study amplified TCR beta CDR3 regions from RNA transcripts. A first-round RT-PCR of the TCR CDR3 used the HTBI primer set. From the multiplex PCR reads, TCRdb called clonotypes with MiXCR, one entry per CDR3 protein. The repertoire holds almost 600,000 distinct CDR3 sequences, with approximately 14% as singletons. Sequenced: blood. The receptors originated from a woman aged 25 to 39 with Graves' hyperthyroidism that later progressed to Graves' ophthalmopathy.

This clonotype appeared many times. The chain carries TRBV29-1 and TRBJ2-5; the D gene is possibly TRBD1 (6 bases). Germline values: CDR1 SQVTM, CDR2 ANQGSEA. This CDR3 has 15 residues. The V end lost 4 bases, the J end lost 1 base, and 16 bases lay between the germline ends. CDR3 DNA sequence: TGCAGCGTTGTCGCAGGGGCCCGATCCCAAGAGACCCAGTACTTC. Translated: CSVVAGARSQETQYF.

V and J are TRBV12-3 or TRBV12-4 and TRBJ1-1, with a tentative D call TRBD1 (5 bases). The CDR3 runs 13 residues. V lost 2 bases to trimming and J lost 8 bases, with 12 bases between them. The CDR3 loop reads CASSLKEGPEAFF. The CDR3 DNA sequence: TGTGCCAGCAGTTTAAAGGAGGGACCGGAAGCTTTCTTT.

In its sample, this clonotype was seen a few times. The rearrangement joins TRBV30 to TRBJ1-5; D is undetermined. V was pared by 4 bases and J by 0 bases, with 10 bases between. The CDR3 runs 14 residues. Germline loops: CDR1 GTSNPN, CDR2 SVGIG (reference sequence). The CDR3 loop reads CAWNRGNSNQPQHF. DNA for the CDR3: TGTGCCTGGAATAGAGGTAATAGCAATCAGCCCCAGCATTTT. Based on the CDR3 plus reference TRBV30 and TRBJ1-5, the full variable domain is SQTIHQWPATLVQPVGSPLSLECTVEGTSNPNLYWYRQAAGRGLQLLFYSVGIGQISSEVPQNLSASRPQDRQFILSSKKLLLSDSGFYLCAWNRGNSNQPQHFGDGTRLSIL.

This clonotype was seen many times. The V gene is TRBV20-1, the J gene TRBJ1-1; 7 nucleotides agree with TRBD1. Germline lookup yields CDR1 DFQATT and CDR2 SNEGSKA (reference sequence). CDR3 length: 12 residues. The trim removed 0 bases at V and 7 bases at J, leaving 2 bases unmatched. CDR3 bases: TGCAGTGCTAGAGATTACAGGGGTGAAGCTTTCTTT. It codes for CSARDYRGEAFF.

This clonotype was observed a handful of times. The V gene is TRBV29-1, the J gene TRBJ1-2, with no clear D. Trimming took off 2 bases at V and 8 bases at J, with 9 bases between the two ends. The CDR3 has 11 residues. The germline V gene has CDR1 SQVTM and CDR2 ANQGSEA. CDR3 nucleotides: TGCAGCGTTGAACTACAGCACGGCTACACCTTC. Its translation is CSVELQHGYTF.

This clonotype appeared many times. This rearrangement joins TRBV6-5 to TRBJ1-4; D is ambiguous. This CDR3 spans 17 amino acids. Trimming left V 0 bases short and J 0 bases short, with 11 bases between. Germline CDR1 reads MNHEY; CDR2 reads SVGAGI. CDR3 residues: CASSYSWASATNEKLFF. CDR3 in DNA: TGTGCCAGCAGTTACTCGTGGGCCTCAGCAACTAATGAAAAACTGTTTTTT.

This clonotype was detected a few times. The V and J genes are TRBV7-8 and TRBJ2-5; TRBD2 matches at 14 bases. Germline CDR1 reads SGHVS; CDR2 reads FQNEAQ. CDR3 length: 18 residues. J lost 5 bases, V lost 4 bases, and 12 bases had no gene match. The CDR3, as DNA: TGTGCCAGCAGCTGGGGACTAGCGGGAGTTTTGGGGGGGGAGACCCAGTACTTC. Amino acids: CASSWGLAGVLGGETQYF.

This clonotype has a count of ten or more. The V call is TRBV12-3 or TRBV12-4, the J call TRBJ1-6; 9 nucleotides align to TRBD1. J lost 7 bases, V lost 6 bases, and 4 bases had no gene match. This CDR3 has 14 amino acids. The CDR3: CASRAGQGNSPLHF. The CDR3 DNA reads as TGTGCCAGCAGAGCTGGACAGGGGAATTCACCCCTCCACTTT.

This clonotype has a handful of counts. The CDR3 here is CSAIDGDTGELFF. CDR3 nucleotide sequence: TGCAGCGCCATAGACGGGGACACCGGGGAGCTGTTTTTT. V and J are TRBV29-1 and TRBJ2-2; tentative D call: TRBD2 (5 bases). V was cut by 7 bases and J by 3 bases, with 12 bases left in between. Looked up from germline, CDR1 is SQVTM and CDR2 is ANQGSEA. CDR3 length: 13 residues.

Many counts were recorded for this clonotype. The chain links TRBV27 to TRBJ2-3; 8 bases match TRBD1. CDR1 is MNHEY, CDR2 SMNVEV, per germline (reference sequence). The CDR3 runs 14 residues. J gave up 4 bases and V 6 bases, and 6 bases lay outside the gene matches. DNA of the CDR3: TGTGCCAGCAGGGCCGGGACAGGCGCAGATACGCAGTATTTT. It yields the protein CASRAGTGADTQYF.

In its sample, this clonotype was seen many times. The gene calls are TRBV28 and TRBJ2-7, with unresolved D. Deletions cut 3 bases from V and 6 bases from J, with 12 bases between. This CDR3 spans 13 amino acids. Germline CDR1 is MDHEN and CDR2 is SYDVKM. In DNA, the CDR3 is TGTGCCAGCAGTTTTTCCAGTACGTTCGAGCAGTACTTC. Translated, it gives CASSFSSTFEQYF.

V is TRBV30 and J is TRBJ1-2, with TRBD1 as a possible D gene (6 bases). The ends were cut back, 8 bases at V and 7 bases at J, with 14 bases in the middle. Germline CDR1 and CDR2: GTSNPN and SVGIG (reference sequence). This CDR3 spans 11 amino acids. The CDR3 DNA follows: TGTGCCAACTCCAGGGGAGGTGGCTACACCTTC. Its translation: CANSRGGGYTF.

The rearrangement links TRBV10-1 to TRBJ2-2, with TRBD2 matching over 9 bases. The CDR3 totals 19 residues. Trimming cost V 4 bases and J 4 bases; bases outside gene matches: 16. Germline V lookup: CDR1 WNHNN, CDR2 SYGVQD (reference sequence). The CDR3 reads CASSALVSGSLPSTGELFF. CDR3 nucleotides: TGCGCCAGCAGTGCCCTGGTTAGCGGGAGTTTACCCAGCACCGGGGAGCTGTTTTTT.

This clonotype was found many times. The rearrangement links TRBV12-3 or TRBV12-4 to TRBJ2-3; D call uncertain. Trimming pared 0 bases from V and 4 bases from J, leaving 14 bases between. This CDR3 spans 16 amino acids. CDR3 DNA: TGTGCCAGCAGTTTAGCGTATTCAAGGGCGGCAGATACGCAGTATTTT. Its protein is CASSLAYSRAADTQYF.

This clonotype was observed at least ten times. This rearrangement joins TRBV4-1 to TRBJ1-2; D is possibly TRBD1 (5 bases). The CDR3 runs to 15 residues. Trimming shortened V by 4 bases and J by 8 bases, and 20 bases separated the two germline ends. Looked up from germline, CDR1 is MGHRA and CDR2 is YSYEKL. CDR3 residues: CASSLTPGREGGYTF. Here the CDR3 DNA reads TGCGCCAGCAGCCTCACCCCCGGCAGGGAGGGAGGCTACACCTTC.

In its sample, this clonotype was seen a few times. V gene TRBV2 combines with J gene TRBJ2-5, with a possible D match to TRBD2 (5 bases). The CDR3 consists of 15 residues. The ends were cut back, 5 bases at V and 2 bases at J, with 15 bases in the middle. The germline gives CDR1 SNHLY, CDR2 FYNNEI. CDR3 coding DNA: TGTGCCAGCAGTAGGGCGGAGACTATTCAAGAGACCCAGTACTTC. Its protein product is CASSRAETIQETQYF.

The sample holds a few counts of this clonotype. This chain links TRBV20-1 with TRBJ2-7; TRBD2 agrees at 7 bases. Germline CDR1 is DFQATT and CDR2 is SNEGSKA (reference sequence). Germline trimming cut 7 bases from V and 2 bases from J; bases unmatched to any gene: 8. The CDR3 consists of 13 residues. The CDR3 nucleotides are TGCAGTGGGGGCGGGAGACCGACCTACGAGCAGTACTTC. This sequence encodes CSGGGRPTYEQYF.

This clonotype appeared many times. The chain has TRBV28 and TRBJ1-6; D is ambiguous. CDR3 length equals 12 residues. Trimming stripped 6 bases from V and 7 bases from J, with 7 bases between. Germline V lookup: CDR1 MDHEN, CDR2 SYDVKM. CDR3: CASRRPNSPLHF. Written as DNA, the CDR3 is TGTGCCAGCAGGCGACCGAATTCACCCCTCCACTTT.

Details on this clonotype: Possible read error: a much larger clone is one base away. The rearrangement uses TRBV24-1 and TRBJ2-1; 8 positions match TRBD1. Germline V gene data show CDR1 as KGHDR and CDR2 as SFDVKD. The CDR3 runs to 15 residues. CDR3 sequence reads: CATSDRQGLTNERFF. CDR3 bases: TGTGCCACCAGTGATCGACAGGGGCTTACAAATGAGCGGTTCTTC.

This clonotype was detected a few times. The chain is built from TRBV7-2 and TRBJ2-3, with D uncertain. The CDR3 is made up of 13 amino acids. Germline CDR1 SGHTA, CDR2 FQGNSA. The V end was cut by 5 bases, the J end by 1 base, with 7 bases between. The CDR3: CASSRSGTDTQYF. As DNA, the CDR3 is TGTGCCAGCAGCCGTTCTGGCACAGATACGCAGTATTTT.

This clonotype occurred many times. This chain joins TRBV5-1 and TRBJ2-2; 8 bases map to TRBD2. In germline, CDR1 is SGHRS, CDR2 YFSETQ. J gave up 5 bases and V 1 base, and 4 bases lay outside the gene matches. The CDR3 covers 15 residues. This CDR3 is CASSLTGGSTGELFF. DNA of the CDR3: TGCGCCAGCAGCTTGACGGGAGGGTCAACCGGGGAGCTGTTTTTT.

This clonotype appeared many times. This chain uses TRBV7-8 with TRBJ2-7; D remains ambiguous. V was pared by 2 bases and J by 1 base, with 9 bases between. This CDR3 contains 14 residues. Germline lookup yields CDR1 SGHVS and CDR2 FQNEAQ. The CDR3 sequence is CASSLMALSYEQYF. The DNA for the CDR3 is TGTGCCAGCAGCTTAATGGCACTATCCTACGAGCAGTACTTC. Based on the CDR3 plus reference TRBV7-8 and TRBJ2-7, the full variable domain is GAGVSQSPRYKVAKRGQDVALRCDPISGHVSLFWYQQALGQGPEFLTYFQNEAQLDKSGLPSDRFFAERPEGSVSTLKIQRTQQEDSAVYLCASSLMALSYEQYFGPGTRLTVT.

This clonotype was observed at least ten times. The rearrangement links TRBV29-1 to TRBJ1-4; D is possibly TRBD1 (5 bases). V gave up 4 bases and J gave up 8 bases, with 14 bases separating them. CDR1 is SQVTM and CDR2 is ANQGSEA in the germline V gene. CDR3 length: 13 residues. CDR3 in DNA: TGCAGCGTTGCGGGGCAGGGAGGCGAAAAACTGTTTTTT. Amino acids: CSVAGQGGEKLFF.

There are many counts of this clonotype. The chain employs TRBV5-8 and TRBJ1-2, with D perhaps TRBD1 (5 bases). The CDR3 loop spans 14 amino acids. Germline V gene lookup returns CDR1 SGHTS and CDR2 YDEGEE. Trimming took 0 bases from V and 0 from J, leaving 6 bases between them. The CDR3 region is CASSLEQANYGYTF. CDR3 DNA sequence: TGTGCCAGCAGCTTGGAACAGGCTAACTATGGCTACACCTTC.

This clonotype was counted a few times. In DNA form, the CDR3 reads TGTGCCAGCAGCGTTCTTACTAGCGGTAACAATGAGCAGTTCTTC. Its translation is CASSVLTSGNNEQFF. The chain joins TRBV9 to TRBJ2-1, with 8 nucleotides matching TRBD2. Looked up from germline, CDR1 is SGDLS and CDR2 is YYNGEE. Germline trimming cut 2 bases from V and 5 bases from J; bases unmatched to any gene: 6. The CDR3 length is 15 residues. The variable domain in full, with the rest retrieved from reference TRBV9 and TRBJ2-1, is DSGVTQTPKHLITATGQRVTLRCSPRSGDLSVYWYQQSLDQGLQFLIQYYNGEERAKGNILERFSAQQFPDLHSELNLSSLELGDSALYFCASSVLTSGNNEQFFGPGTRLTVL.

This clonotype was picked up many times. The rearrangement uses TRBV6-2 or TRBV6-3 and TRBJ2-6, with no clear D. Trimming cost V 5 bases and J 4 bases, with 15 bases left between them. CDR1 is MNHEY, CDR2 SVGEGT, per germline. The length of the CDR3 is 16 residues. CDR3 nucleotide sequence: TGTGCCAGCAGTGACCATTATTACACGGGGGCCAACGTCCTGACTTTC. Protein: CASSDHYYTGANVLTF.

This clonotype was observed a handful of times. This chain uses TRBV7-9 with TRBJ1-1; a possible D gene is TRBD1 (5 bases). This CDR3 is built from 12 residues. V shed 3 bases and J shed 4 bases, with 6 bases lying between them. In germline, CDR1 is SEHNR, CDR2 FQNEAQ (reference sequence). The CDR3 reads CASSFGTTEAFF. The DNA of the CDR3 is TGTGCCAGCAGCTTCGGGACCACTGAAGCTTTCTTT.